The 5 T cell receptor beta chains reported below all come from one sample, sequenced in a study of spatial heterogeneity in lung cancer. General study findings and limits: Counts that tracked tumor mutation counts were those of expanded intratumoral alpha and beta TCRs.

Their antigens remain unidentified. In TCRdb, the 5' RACE reads were re-called with MiXCR into one record per CDR3 protein. The profile shows about 100,000 distinct CDR3 sequences, 4.4% of them singletons. As for time point: sample taken at primary tumor resection. The sample in question was lung tumor tissue, obtained at surgery. The receptors were sampled from a male donor with early-stage non-small cell lung cancer.

This clonotype was recorded at least ten times. Its ends do not fully match the called genes, so a read error is possible. The rearrangement joins TRBV7-2 to TRBJ2-7; either TRBD1 or TRBD2 may fit D (5 bases each). This CDR3 is built from 13 residues. Germline V lookup: CDR1 SGHTA, CDR2 FQGNSA. CDR3 loop: CASSLDKEDMFDF. CDR3 in DNA: TGTGCCAGCAGCTTGGATAAGGAGGACATGTTTGACTTC.

This clonotype was counted between two and nine times. The V and J genes are TRBV28 and TRBJ1-6; 7 bases match TRBD1. Trimming took 3 bases from V and 10 from J; bases not matched to a gene: 12. The CDR3 is 16 residues long. Germline V gives CDR1 MDHEN, CDR2 SYDVKM. The CDR3 sequence: CASSFVETGLNSPLHF. CDR3 nucleotide sequence: TGTGCCAGCAGTTTCGTTGAGACAGGGCTGAACTCACCCCTCCACTTT.

In DNA form, the CDR3 reads TGTGCCAGCAGCAAACTAGCGGGCCTCCAAGAGACCCAGTACTTC. It yields the protein CASSKLAGLQETQYF. V and J are TRBV25-1 and TRBJ2-5; 9 nucleotides match TRBD2. CDR1 MGHDK and CDR2 SYGVNS come from the germline V gene. The CDR3 runs 15 residues. V shed 6 bases, J shed 1 base, and the junction held 6 bases outside the gene matches.

This clonotype was observed at least ten times. The chain links TRBV19 to TRBJ2-5; 7 bases line up with TRBD2. In germline, CDR1 is LNHDA, CDR2 SQIVND (reference sequence). This CDR3 region has 16 residues. With V trimmed by 4 bases and J by 6 bases, 14 bases remained unmatched. The DNA of the CDR3 is TGTGCCAGTAGTAAAGTATTGGGGGGGATTGGAAAGACCCAGTACTTC. Translation: CASSKVLGGIGKTQYF.

The V and J genes are TRBV24-1 and TRBJ2-3; D may be TRBD1 (6 bases). This CDR3 has 16 amino acids. CDR1 KGHDR and CDR2 SFDVKD come from the germline V gene. Trimming cost V 4 bases and J 2 bases, with 15 bases left between them. The CDR3 nucleotides are TGTGCCACCAGTGAGCCCCGTGACAGGCTCACAGATACGCAGTATTTT. Translation gives CATSEPRDRLTDTQYF.